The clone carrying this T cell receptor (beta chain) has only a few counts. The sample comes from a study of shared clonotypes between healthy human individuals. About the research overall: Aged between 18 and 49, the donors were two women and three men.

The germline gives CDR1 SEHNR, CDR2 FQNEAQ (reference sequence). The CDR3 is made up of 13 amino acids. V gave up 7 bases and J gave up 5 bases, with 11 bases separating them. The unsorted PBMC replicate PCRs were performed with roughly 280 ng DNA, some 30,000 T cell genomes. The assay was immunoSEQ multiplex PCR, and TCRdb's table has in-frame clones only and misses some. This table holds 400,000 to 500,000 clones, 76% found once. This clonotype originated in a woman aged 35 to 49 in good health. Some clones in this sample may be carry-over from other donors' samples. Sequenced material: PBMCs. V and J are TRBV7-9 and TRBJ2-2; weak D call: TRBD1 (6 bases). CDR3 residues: CASNRVGTGELFF. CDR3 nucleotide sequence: TGTGCCAGCAACAGGGTTGGTACCGGGGAGCTGTTTTTT.